This entry lists 4 T cell receptor beta chains sequenced from one sample in a study of read filtering for tumor transcriptome and immune sequencing. From about 400 ng of RNA, a library with molecular barcoded alpha/delta and beta/gamma adaptors was made. TCRdb re-derived calls from the reads in MiXCR, one entry per CDR3 protein. Of 30,000 to 45,000 distinct CDR3 sequences in the sample, roughly an eighth were seen once. Sequencing was performed on a population of CD138-negative cells sorted from bone marrow. The receptors were sampled from a donor older than 35 with multiple myeloma.

At least ten counts were recorded for this clonotype. J is TRBJ2-5 and V is TRBV2; 9 bases map to TRBD2. CDR1 is SNHLY and CDR2 is FYNNEI in the germline V gene. With 3 bases clipped from V and 5 bases from J, the junction kept 7 bases outside the gene matches. The CDR3 length is 15 residues. Here the CDR3 reads CASSDGGGAGETQYF. For the CDR3, the DNA is TGTGCCAGCAGTGATGGCGGGGGGGCCGGTGAGACCCAGTACTTC.

In its sample, this clonotype was seen a few times. The chain uses TRBV5-5 and TRBJ2-1, with D unresolved. Trimming cost V 0 bases and J 13 bases, with 11 bases left between them. Germline loops: CDR1 SGHKS, CDR2 YYEKEE (reference sequence). This CDR3 region has 12 residues. Here the CDR3 DNA reads TGTGCCAGCAGCTTGGAGGTATATTCTCAGTTCTTC. Its protein product is CASSLEVYSQFF.

This clonotype has at least ten counts. This chain connects TRBV29-1 to TRBJ2-3; TRBD2 aligns across 9 bases. CDR3 length: 15 residues. The germline gives CDR1 SQVTM, CDR2 ANQGSEA. The junction had 6 bases not matched to a gene; V was cut back by 2 bases and J by 3 bases. The CDR3 here is CSVEKRGAGTDTQYF. For the CDR3, the DNA is TGCAGCGTTGAAAAGCGGGGGGCGGGTACAGATACGCAGTATTTT.

There are many counts of this clonotype. The chain couples TRBV3-1 to TRBJ2-1; TRBD1 is a possible D gene (6 bases). Germline lookup yields CDR1 LGHDT and CDR2 YNNKEL (reference sequence). This CDR3 contains 14 residues. V was clipped by 0 bases and J by 6 bases, with 9 bases between them. CDR3 loop: CASSQEDSFNEQFF. The DNA of the CDR3 is TGTGCCAGCAGCCAAGAGGACAGCTTCAATGAGCAGTTCTTC.